This T cell receptor (beta chain) was profiled in a study of T cell clusters in autoimmune cytopenias. Multiplex touch-down PCR amplified TRB using TRB-A and TRB-B pools in one tube. TCRdb reprocessed the multiplex PCR reads, keeping one entry per CDR3 protein, no DNA. This listing includes about 5,500 distinct CDR3 sequences. CDR3 length equals 15 residues. TRB was amplified from about 270 ng of peripheral blood genomic DNA per sample. These data were likewise used in another study, on T cell repertoires in aging, cancer and after chemotherapy.

This sequence originates from a human donor in good health. Sequenced material: peripheral blood. This chain links TRBV12-3 or TRBV12-4 with TRBJ1-1; TCRdb names TRBD1, which stays unverified in the absence of DNA. The CDR3 region is CASSVDRGWGSEAFF.